The 28 T cell receptor beta chains in this list originate from one sample, sequenced in a study of blood T cells in healthy people across ages. Primed by a sample-barcoded 5' primer and a J-beta primer mix, a second PCR proceeded for about 7 to 12 cycles. MiXCR, run by TCRdb on the 5' RACE reads, gives a single entry per CDR3 protein. The data show 650,000 to 950,000 distinct CDR3 sequences, roughly 44% seen once. The sequencing input was blood. The receptors originated from a man aged 60 to 69 in good health.

The V call is TRBV6-1, the J call TRBJ2-7; D call uncertain. Germline values: CDR1 MNHNS, CDR2 SASEGT. The CDR3 totals 15 residues. V lost 0 bases and J 2 bases, leaving 11 bases between the germline ends. CDR3 loop: CASSEAVFGAYEQYF. In nucleotides, the CDR3 is TGTGCCAGCAGTGAAGCGGTGTTTGGAGCCTACGAGCAGTACTTC.

This clonotype has more than one count but fewer than ten. The chain joins TRBV6-4 to TRBJ1-2, with 10 bases matching TRBD1. The CDR3 covers 15 residues. Germline V gene data show CDR1 as MRHNA and CDR2 as SNTAGT. The V gene end was trimmed by 2 bases and the J gene end by 3 bases; junction bases not matched to a gene: 3. The CDR3 DNA reads TGTGCCAGCAGTGACGGGACAGGGGTTTACTATGGCTACACCTTC. It encodes CASSDGTGVYYGYTF.

The genes are TRBV7-9 and TRBJ2-1, with 7 bases matching TRBD2. The CDR3 loop spans 17 amino acids. V was clipped by 5 bases and J by 0 bases; unmatched bases: 10. The V gene's germline CDR1 is SEHNR and CDR2 FQNEAQ (reference sequence). For the CDR3, the DNA is TGTGCCAGCAGCCGACCGCAAGCGGGGAGCTCCTACAATGAGCAGTTCTTC. As protein: CASSRPQAGSSYNEQFF.

V gene TRBV19 combines with J gene TRBJ2-1; 9 nucleotides match TRBD2. The V gene's germline CDR1 is LNHDA and CDR2 SQIVND (reference sequence). Trimming at V came to 6 bases and at J to 8 bases, leaving 11 bases not matched to a gene. CDR3 size: 15 residues. The CDR3 coding sequence is TGTGCCAGTAGGAATAGCGGGGGCCAGGGCTATGAGCAGTTCTTC. This gives the protein CASRNSGGQGYEQFF.

The chain employs TRBV12-3 or TRBV12-4 and TRBJ2-7; the match to TRBD2 covers 9 bases. The trim removed 0 bases at V and 1 base at J, leaving 4 bases unmatched. CDR3 length equals 16 residues. CDR3 protein: CASSLALAGYSYEQYF. CDR3 coding DNA: TGTGCCAGCAGTTTAGCTCTAGCGGGGTATTCCTACGAGCAGTACTTC.

In the case of this clonotype: A read error is possible here, since a much larger clone lies one base away. The rearrangement uses TRBV20-1 and TRBJ2-7; either TRBD1 or TRBD2 may fit D (5 bases each). This CDR3 region has 14 residues. CDR1 is DFQATT and CDR2 is SNEGSKA in the germline V gene (reference sequence). Trimming cost V 3 bases and J 2 bases, with 14 bases left between them. Here the CDR3 DNA reads TGCAGTGCTAGTTCCGGGGCAGGAGCCTACGAGCAGTACTTC. Its protein is CSASSGAGAYEQYF.

In its sample, this clonotype was seen many times. The chain links TRBV10-3 to TRBJ2-7; tentatively, D is TRBD1 or TRBD2 (5 bases each). The CDR3 sequence is 13 residues long. Germline-derived CDR1 and CDR2 are ENHRY and SYGVKD. Trimming removed 0 bases from V and 8 bases from J, with 11 bases in between. CDR3 sequence: CAISESGDGKQYF. In nucleotides, the CDR3 is TGTGCCATCAGTGAGTCGGGGGATGGTAAGCAGTACTTC.

This sequence joins TRBV18 and TRBJ2-5; D unresolved. Germline V gene lookup returns CDR1 KGHSH and CDR2 LQKENI. There are 14 residues in the CDR3. V shed 4 bases and J shed 1 base, with 10 bases lying between them. Here the CDR3 reads CASSLSHGQETQYF. The CDR3 DNA reads as TGTGCCAGCTCACTCTCCCACGGCCAAGAGACCCAGTACTTC.

The V gene is TRBV6-6, the J gene TRBJ1-1; D gene ambiguous. Trimming stripped 6 bases from V and 2 bases from J, with 19 bases between. The CDR3 covers 16 residues. Germline V lookup: CDR1 MNHNY, CDR2 SVGAGI (reference sequence). The CDR3 here is CASSYGIVGVNTEAFF. The CDR3 DNA follows: TGTGCCAGCAGCTACGGTATCGTTGGGGTAAACACTGAAGCTTTCTTT.

Only a few counts were recorded for this clonotype. The rearrangement joins TRBV28 to TRBJ1-2; 9 bases map to TRBD1. J gave up 8 bases and V 6 bases, and 13 bases lay outside the gene matches. The CDR3 extends over 15 amino acids. Per the germline V gene, CDR1 is MDHEN and CDR2 is SYDVKM. In nucleotides, the CDR3 is TGTGCCAGCAGGCGAACCCCTGGACAGGGGACGGGCTACACCTTC. Protein: CASRRTPGQGTGYTF.

This clonotype was seen a handful of times. The chain uses TRBV4-3 and TRBJ2-7; no firm D call. The CDR3 is made up of 14 amino acids. Germline V gives CDR1 LGHNA, CDR2 YSLEER. Trimming stripped 0 bases from V and 1 base from J, with 7 bases between. CDR3 nucleotide sequence: TGCGCCAGCAGCCAAGATACCGTTTCCTACGAGCAGTACTTC. It yields the protein CASSQDTVSYEQYF.

V and J are TRBV6-2 or TRBV6-3 and TRBJ2-1, with 12 bases lining up with TRBD2. The CDR3 length is 20 residues. CDR1 MNHEY and CDR2 SVGEGT come from the germline V gene. Trimming at V came to 3 bases and at J to 2 bases, leaving 14 bases not matched to a gene. The CDR3 DNA sequence: TGTGCCAGCAGTTATTCCCTCGAGGCTAGCGGGGGGGCCACCTACAATGAGCAGTTCTTC. This translates into CASSYSLEASGGATYNEQFF.

A single count supports this clonotype. The chain joins TRBV6-6 to TRBJ1-2; maybe TRBD1 (6 bases). Germline V lookup: CDR1 MNHNY, CDR2 SVGAGI (reference sequence). CDR3 length: 14 amino acids. V lost 4 bases and J lost 6, with 15 bases in between. This CDR3 reads CASSSPTGWNGYTF. CDR3 sequence (DNA): TGTGCCAGCAGTTCACCAACAGGGTGGAATGGCTACACCTTC.

The chain employs TRBV12-3 or TRBV12-4 and TRBJ1-5, with D hard to call. The V and J ends lost 7 bases and 0 bases respectively, with 13 bases between them. This CDR3 region has 15 residues. The CDR3 is CASNPDGYSNQPQHF. The CDR3 nucleotides are TGTGCCAGCAACCCGGACGGCTATAGCAATCAGCCCCAGCATTTT.

This clonotype has only a few counts. The chain combines TRBV14 with TRBJ2-1; D is possibly TRBD2 (6 bases). This CDR3 is built from 15 residues. Trimming removed 0 bases at V and 9 bases at J, with 15 bases between. CDR1 is SGHDN, CDR2 FVKESK, per germline. The chain's CDR3 is CASSQEGLTVSEQFF. The CDR3 nucleotides are TGTGCCAGCAGCCAAGAGGGACTGACAGTGAGTGAGCAGTTCTTC.

This chain uses TRBV5-1 with TRBJ2-2; the match to TRBD1 covers 10 bases. This CDR3 region has 16 residues. The germline gives CDR1 SGHRS, CDR2 YFSETQ. V was pared by 2 bases and J by 7 bases, with 8 bases of the junction left unmatched. As DNA, the CDR3 is TGCGCCAGCAGCTTTACCGGGACAGGGGTCGGCGGGGAGCTGTTTTTT. Its protein is CASSFTGTGVGGELFF.

This clonotype has only a few counts. The chain recombines TRBV7-9 with TRBJ1-1; no clear D. The CDR3 sequence is 12 residues long. Germline CDR1 is SEHNR and CDR2 is FQNEAQ (reference sequence). V lost 3 bases to trimming and J lost 7 bases, with 9 bases between them. DNA for the CDR3: TGTGCCAGCAGCTTTCTAGAGGGTGAAGCTTTCTTT. It encodes CASSFLEGEAFF.

In its sample, this clonotype was seen a few times. This chain uses TRBV6-2 or TRBV6-3 with TRBJ2-1, with a tentative D call TRBD1 (6 bases). Germline V CDR1 and CDR2: MNHEY, SVGEGT. V lost 6 bases, J lost 9 bases, and 12 bases lay in between. CDR3 length equals 12 residues. CDR3 sequence (DNA): TGTGCCAGCAGCTTCCAGGGGTTTGAGCAGTTCTTC. This sequence encodes CASSFQGFEQFF.

This chain uses TRBV20-1 with TRBJ1-2; no clear D gene. V lost 6 bases and J lost 8, with 19 bases in between. The CDR3 has 13 amino acids. Germline assignment: CDR1 DFQATT and CDR2 SNEGSKA (reference sequence). CDR3 residues: CSAILPGYGGYTF. CDR3 DNA sequence: TGCAGTGCCATACTTCCCGGGTACGGAGGCTACACCTTC.

The chain carries TRBV28 and TRBJ2-1; weak D call: TRBD1 (6 bases). CDR3 length: 15 amino acids. V was cut by 7 bases and J by 4 bases, with 17 bases left in between. Germline values: CDR1 MDHEN, CDR2 SYDVKM. In nucleotides, the CDR3 is TGTGCCAGCACCTACTCCGGGACAAAGTACAATGAGCAGTTCTTC. Its translation is CASTYSGTKYNEQFF. Full variable domain (outside the CDR3, taken from reference TRBV28 and TRBJ2-1): DVKVTQSSRYLVKRTGEKVFLECVQDMDHENMFWYRQDPGLGLRLIYFSYDVKMKEKGDIPEGYSVSREKKERFSLILESASTNQTSMYLCASTYSGTKYNEQFFGPGTRLTVL.

This clonotype was seen more than once but under ten times. This chain joins TRBV12-3 or TRBV12-4 and TRBJ2-7; D unresolved. The CDR3 is 15 amino acids. Trimming removed 3 bases from V and 2 bases from J, with 14 bases in between. CDR3 in amino acids: CASSLVLSPTYEQYF. CDR3 nucleotides: TGTGCCAGCAGTTTGGTTTTGAGTCCTACCTACGAGCAGTACTTC.

The chain uses TRBV10-3 and TRBJ2-1, with D possibly matching TRBD2 (6 bases). Trimming shortened V by 5 bases and J by 2 bases, and 19 bases separated the two germline ends. Germline CDR1 reads ENHRY; CDR2 reads SYGVKD. The length of the CDR3 is 17 residues. CDR3 loop: CAISSRGARSAYNEQFF. The CDR3 region has the DNA TGTGCCATCAGTTCCCGCGGGGCCAGGAGCGCCTACAATGAGCAGTTCTTC.

The V call is TRBV5-1, the J call TRBJ1-2; 10 bases are a match to TRBD1. The CDR3 has 14 residues. Germline V gene sequence: CDR1 SGHRS, CDR2 YFSETQ. The V segment lost 3 bases and the J segment 3 bases; nucleotides outside the gene matches: 2. CDR3 protein: CASSWGTGDYGYTF. CDR3 nucleotide sequence: TGCGCCAGCAGCTGGGGGACAGGGGACTATGGCTACACCTTC.

This clonotype was detected only a few times. The chain is built from TRBV9 and TRBJ2-5, with TRBD2 matching over 7 bases. V was clipped by 0 bases and J by 1 base; unmatched bases: 3. The germline gives CDR1 SGDLS, CDR2 YYNGEE. This CDR3 has 15 residues. The CDR3 region is CASSVGGGGQETQYF. The CDR3 nucleotides are TGTGCCAGCAGCGTAGGGGGGGGGGGCCAAGAGACCCAGTACTTC.

The chain carries TRBV15 and TRBJ2-7; 7 nucleotides align to TRBD1. The CDR3 spans 14 residues. The V gene's germline CDR1 is LNHNV and CDR2 YYDKDF (reference sequence). Germline trimming cut 2 bases from V and 3 bases from J; bases unmatched to any gene: 4. The chain's CDR3 is CATSRYDRVYEQYF. The CDR3 bases are TGTGCCACCAGCAGATACGACAGGGTCTACGAGCAGTACTTC.

This clonotype was counted a few times. This chain joins TRBV6-1 and TRBJ2-1; D gene ambiguous. V was pared by 5 bases and J by 8 bases, with 10 bases between. This CDR3 has 12 residues. Germline CDR1 reads MNHNS; CDR2 reads SASEGT. The CDR3, as DNA: TGTGCCAGCAGTTCCAACCGGTATGAGCAGTTCTTC. Protein sequence: CASSSNRYEQFF.

The rearrangement links TRBV12-3 or TRBV12-4 to TRBJ1-2, with D possibly TRBD1 on 5 matching bases. The CDR3 contains 14 residues. V was cut by 4 bases and J by 3 bases, with 12 bases left in between. In DNA form, the CDR3 reads TGTGCCAGCAGTTCGGGAGTAGGGGACTATGGCTACACCTTC. Protein sequence: CASSSGVGDYGYTF.

This clonotype was picked up many times. The V call is TRBV7-9, the J call TRBJ2-5; D is possibly TRBD1 (5 bases). The germline V gene has CDR1 SEHNR and CDR2 FQNEAQ (reference sequence). V was pared by 7 bases and J by 0 bases, with 12 bases between. The CDR3 has 14 amino acids. For the CDR3, the DNA is TGTGCCAGCACCCACCTCAGGGACCAAGAGACCCAGTACTTC. This translates into CASTHLRDQETQYF.